Each of the 25 T cell receptor beta chains below was sequenced from the same sample in a study of PD-L1 blockade in urothelial cancer. Here immunoSEQ multiplex PCR was the method, and the copy in TCRdb shows in-frame clones only, minus some. The sample holds about 76,000 clones, roughly 84% seen once. This material consisted of PBMCs, taken around atezolizumab (anti-PD-L1) treatment. Source of these receptors: a man in his 70s with urothelial cancer.

In its sample, this clone was seen once. This sequence joins TRBV23-1 and TRBJ1-1; a weak D match, TRBD1 (5 bases). TRBV23-1 is recorded as an ORF, its role being uncertain. Trimming cost V 2 bases and J 4 bases, with 17 bases left between them. The CDR3 sequence is 16 residues long. As DNA, the CDR3 is TGCGCCAGCAGTCAAAGGGGTCCCCCCTATGGCACTGAAGCTTTCTTT. It specifies CASSQRGPPYGTEAFF.

The rearrangement links TRBV11-2 to TRBJ2-1; tentative D call: TRBD2 (5 bases). CDR3 length: 15 residues. Looked up from germline, CDR1 is SGHAT and CDR2 is FQNNGV. The V end was cut by 5 bases, the J end by 7 bases, with 18 bases between. The CDR3 loop is CASSRTLVLGNEQFF. The CDR3 DNA reads as TGTGCCAGCAGCCGTACACTAGTACTGGGGAATGAGCAGTTCTTC.

The J gene is TRBJ2-7, the V gene TRBV5-4; 10 nucleotides match TRBD2. The CDR3 spans 15 residues. Germline V gives CDR1 SGHNT, CDR2 YYREEE (reference sequence). J gave up 7 bases and V 4 bases, and 11 bases lay outside the gene matches. CDR3 residues: CASSTAGSSGREQYF. DNA for the CDR3: TGTGCCAGCAGCACGGCGGGTTCTAGCGGGAGAGAGCAGTACTTC.

This sequence joins TRBV30 and TRBJ1-2; 9 nucleotides line up with TRBD1. Germline assignment: CDR1 GTSNPN and CDR2 SVGIG (reference sequence). V trimming: 6 bases; J trimming: 6 bases; junction bases outside the gene matches: 8. The CDR3 length is 13 residues. The DNA of the CDR3 is TGTGCCTGTCTCCGGGACAGGGCCCATGGCTACACCTTC. This sequence encodes CACLRDRAHGYTF.

V is TRBV19 and J is TRBJ1-5, with TRBD1 matching 10 bases. The CDR3 runs 16 residues. After removal of 5 bases from V and 7 bases from J, the junction contained 11 bases not matched to a gene. Germline V gene data show CDR1 as LNHDA and CDR2 as SQIVND (reference sequence). The CDR3 protein is CASSPIDRGRWQPQHF. The CDR3, as DNA: TGTGCCAGTAGTCCGATCGACAGGGGGCGATGGCAGCCCCAGCATTTT. Combining the CDR3 with reference TRBV19 and TRBJ1-5 gives the whole variable domain DGGITQSPKYLFRKEGQNVTLSCEQNLNHDAMYWYRQDPGQGLRLIYYSQIVNDFQKGDIAEGYSVSREKKESFPLTVTSAQKNPTAFYLCASSPIDRGRWQPQHFGDGTRLSIL.

This clone showed up just once. V and J are TRBV10-3 and TRBJ1-1, with D unresolved. This CDR3 comprises 13 residues. V dropped 8 bases and J dropped 1 base, with 11 bases sitting between them. Per germline, CDR1 ENHRY and CDR2 SYGVKD. CDR3 sequence: CAIRREQNTEAFF. CDR3 nucleotide sequence: TGTGCCATCCGACGGGAGCAGAACACTGAAGCTTTCTTT.

V is TRBV18 and J is TRBJ2-3; 9 bases map to TRBD1. Germline V gives CDR1 KGHSH, CDR2 LQKENI. CDR3 length: 15 amino acids. V trimming: 6 bases; J trimming: 4 bases; junction bases outside the gene matches: 8. The CDR3 here is CASSPMTGGADTQYF. CDR3 DNA: TGTGCCAGCTCGCCGATGACAGGGGGAGCAGATACGCAGTATTTT.

V and J are TRBV5-1 and TRBJ2-1; D is undetermined. The CDR3 is 14 amino acids. V was pared by 4 bases and J by 4 bases, with 12 bases between. Germline V CDR1 and CDR2: SGHRS, YFSETQ. The CDR3 is CASSNGGEYNEQFF. The CDR3 bases are TGCGCCAGCAGCAACGGCGGAGAGTACAATGAGCAGTTCTTC.

This chain joins TRBV23-1 and TRBJ2-7; TRBD1 matches at 12 bases. TRBV23-1 carries the ORF label, with uncertain function. The CDR3 totals 18 residues. After removal of 5 bases from V and 3 bases from J, the junction contained 14 bases not matched to a gene. Here the CDR3 DNA reads TGCGCCAGCAGTTATAACGGGACAGGGGGCGAGTGTTTCTACGAGCAGTACTTC. As protein: CASSYNGTGGECFYEQYF.

Comment on this clone: The same CDR3 arises from other DNA sequences in this sample as well. The rearrangement joins TRBV5-1 to TRBJ2-2; possibly TRBD1 for D (5 bases). Germline CDR1 SGHRS, CDR2 YFSETQ. V shed 4 bases and J shed 1 base, with 11 bases lying between them. This CDR3 contains 15 residues. The CDR3 protein is CASSLGERNTGELFF. CDR3 DNA: TGCGCCAGCAGCCTAGGGGAAAGGAACACCGGGGAGCTGTTTTTT.

The chain joins TRBV7-3 to TRBJ2-1; possible D gene TRBD2, 6 bases. V lost 0 bases and J 5 bases, leaving 11 bases between the germline ends. The CDR3 is 15 residues long. Germline V gene sequence: CDR1 SGHTA, CDR2 FQGTGA. The CDR3 coding sequence is TGTGCCAGCAGCTTAACTACAGGACTAAACAATGAGCAGTTCTTC. Its translation: CASSLTTGLNNEQFF.

The CDR3 spells CASSPTSGARETQYF. The DNA of the CDR3 is TGTGCCAGCAGCCCTACTAGCGGAGCGAGGGAGACCCAGTACTTC. The chain recombines TRBV7-6 with TRBJ2-5; the match to TRBD2 covers 8 bases. The trim removed 5 bases at V and 5 bases at J, leaving 10 bases unmatched. The CDR3 totals 15 residues. Germline V CDR1 and CDR2: SGHVS, FNYEAQ.

CDR3 amino acids: CASSYLGLAGGETQYF. DNA for the CDR3: TGTGCCAGCAGTTACCTGGGACTAGCGGGAGGGGAGACCCAGTACTTC. This chain uses TRBV6-5 with TRBJ2-5; 16 bases are a match to TRBD2. The CDR3 loop spans 16 amino acids. J lost 5 bases, V lost 2 bases, and 2 bases had no gene match. Germline-derived CDR1 and CDR2 are MNHEY and SVGAGI.

Here the CDR3 reads CASRLLTGTDTQYF. CDR3 bases: TGTGCCAGCAGACTTTTGACAGGGACAGATACGCAGTATTTT. This chain joins TRBV28 and TRBJ2-3, with 7 nucleotides matching TRBD1. This CDR3 contains 14 residues. The trim removed 6 bases at V and 3 bases at J, leaving 6 bases unmatched. The germline CDR1 and CDR2 sequences are MDHEN and SYDVKM.

V usage is TRBV27 and J usage is TRBJ2-1; the match to TRBD1 covers 10 bases. The V segment lost 5 bases and the J segment 5 bases; nucleotides outside the gene matches: 12. Germline lookup yields CDR1 MNHEY and CDR2 SMNVEV (reference sequence). The CDR3 extends over 17 amino acids. CDR3 nucleotide sequence: TGTGCCAGCAGTACTTCTAGGACAGGGGGATCACACAATGAGCAGTTCTTC. This sequence encodes CASSTSRTGGSHNEQFF.

The chain couples TRBV6-5 to TRBJ2-1; D might be TRBD2 (5 bases). Germline values: CDR1 MNHEY, CDR2 SVGAGI. The CDR3 totals 15 residues. Trimming pared 1 base from V and 8 bases from J, leaving 15 bases between. The CDR3 coding sequence is TGTGCCAGCAGTTACTTCCTTCAAAGCGGCTATGAGCAGTTCTTC. Amino acids: CASSYFLQSGYEQFF.

The chain joins TRBV9 to TRBJ2-2; weak D call: TRBD1 (6 bases). Deletions cut 0 bases from V and 1 base from J, with 7 bases between. The CDR3 length is 15 residues. Per germline, CDR1 SGDLS and CDR2 YYNGEE. CDR3 coding DNA: TGTGCCAGCAGCGTAGTGACAGGGAACACCGGGGAGCTGTTTTTT. Translation: CASSVVTGNTGELFF.

This clone has a single count. The rearrangement links TRBV28 to TRBJ2-5; TRBD2 matches at 7 bases. Germline V gives CDR1 MDHEN, CDR2 SYDVKM. This CDR3 has 13 amino acids. V was clipped by 7 bases and J by 6 bases; unmatched bases: 8. The CDR3: CASTPASGKTQYF. CDR3 DNA sequence: TGTGCCAGCACCCCGGCTAGCGGTAAGACCCAGTACTTC.

The gene calls are TRBV19 and TRBJ2-1, with D tentatively TRBD2 (5 bases). The length of the CDR3 is 15 residues. The V gene's germline CDR1 is LNHDA and CDR2 SQIVND (reference sequence). V gave up 5 bases and J gave up 12 bases, with 23 bases separating them. As DNA, the CDR3 is TGTGCCAGTAGTCCCCAAAATGAGGGAGCTTGGGGGCAGTTCTTC. As protein: CASSPQNEGAWGQFF. The full variable domain, completed using reference TRBV19 and TRBJ2-1, is DGGITQSPKYLFRKEGQNVTLSCEQNLNHDAMYWYRQDPGQGLRLIYYSQIVNDFQKGDIAEGYSVSREKKESFPLTVTSAQKNPTAFYLCASSPQNEGAWGQFFGPGTRLTVL.

CDR3 amino acids: CASSPPILGTGSNEQFF. The CDR3 region has the DNA TGTGCCAGTAGTCCTCCTATTCTAGGGACAGGGAGTAATGAGCAGTTCTTC. V usage is TRBV19 and J usage is TRBJ2-1, with 9 bases aligning to TRBD1. There are 17 residues in the CDR3. The V gene end was trimmed by 5 bases and the J gene end by 7 bases; junction bases not matched to a gene: 15. CDR1 is LNHDA and CDR2 is SQIVND in the germline V gene (reference sequence).

This clone was seen a handful of times. This sequence joins TRBV7-2 and TRBJ2-1, with 9 bases aligning to TRBD2. CDR1 and CDR2 (germline): SGHTA, FQGNSA. The CDR3 has 15 amino acids. Trimming took 1 base from V and 6 from J; bases not matched to a gene: 4. The CDR3 DNA follows: TGTGCCAGCAGCTTAGTAGCGGGAGATCGCAATGAGCAGTTCTTC. Its protein product is CASSLVAGDRNEQFF.

V usage is TRBV19 and J usage is TRBJ1-2; 7 bases agree with TRBD1. The CDR3 consists of 13 residues. CDR1 LNHDA and CDR2 SQIVND come from the germline V gene (reference sequence). The V segment lost 7 bases and the J segment 2 bases; nucleotides outside the gene matches: 4. CDR3 nucleotides: TGTGCCAGTAATGAGGGGGCGAACTATGGCTACACCTTC. This translates into CASNEGANYGYTF. Filled out from reference TRBV19 and TRBJ1-2, the complete variable domain reads DGGITQSPKYLFRKEGQNVTLSCEQNLNHDAMYWYRQDPGQGLRLIYYSQIVNDFQKGDIAEGYSVSREKKESFPLTVTSAQKNPTAFYLCASNEGANYGYTFGSGTRLTVV.

V gene TRBV11-2 combines with J gene TRBJ1-3; no clear D. Germline CDR1 SGHAT, CDR2 FQNNGV. Trimming pared 3 bases from V and 2 bases from J, leaving 14 bases between. The length of the CDR3 is 16 residues. Here the CDR3 reads CASSLLRPGAGNTIYF. The CDR3 nucleotides are TGTGCCAGCAGCTTGTTAAGGCCTGGAGCTGGAAACACCATATATTTT.

The rearrangement uses TRBV28 and TRBJ1-1; TRBD1 matches 11 bases. The CDR3 loop spans 16 amino acids. Germline V gene data show CDR1 as MDHEN and CDR2 as SYDVKM. V lost 6 bases, J lost 4 bases, and 10 bases stayed unmatched. CDR3 region: CASRDRDRGMTTEAFF. The CDR3 DNA reads TGTGCCAGCAGGGACCGGGACAGGGGGATGACCACTGAAGCTTTCTTT.

The chain couples TRBV7-6 to TRBJ2-5, with D tentatively TRBD2 (5 bases). This CDR3 region has 14 residues. Germline V gene sequence: CDR1 SGHVS, CDR2 FNYEAQ. V was cut by 0 bases and J by 1 base, with 6 bases left in between. The CDR3 reads CASSLASGQETQYF. For the CDR3, the DNA is TGTGCCAGCAGCTTAGCCAGCGGCCAAGAGACCCAGTACTTC.